The sequence of this TCR beta chain was determined in a study of post-analysis software for immune sequencing data. Overall study findings and caveats: Relative to controls, patients with multiple sclerosis showed significantly lower normalized Chao1 diversity. Patients had higher frequencies than controls of roughly five TRBV segments, including TRBV5-6, TRBV5-1 and TRBV20-1.

As concerns this clonotype: The antigen is unknown.

Unique molecular identifiers tagged the TCR beta cDNA libraries. One entry per CDR3 protein results from TCRdb running MiXCR on the PCR reads. The sample carries 750,000 to 900,000 distinct CDR3 sequences, about 43% recorded once. Germline values: CDR1 SGHAT, CDR2 FQDESV (reference sequence). Deletions cut 6 bases from V and 4 bases from J, with 16 bases between. CDR3 size: 14 residues. Sequencing was done on a sample of blood. This clonotype originated in a girl aged 5-17 years with multiple sclerosis. The J gene is TRBJ2-7, the V gene TRBV11-1, with TRBD2 as a possible D gene (6 bases). The CDR3 nucleotides are TGTGCCAGCAGTTCCCTCGGAGGGGTTTACGAGCAGTACTTC. Protein: CASSSLGGVYEQYF. The full variable domain, in which reference TRBV11-1 and TRBJ2-7 provide the parts outside the CDR3, is EAEVAQSPRYKITEKSQAVAFWCDPISGHATLYWYRQILGQGPELLVQFQDESVVDDSQLPKDRFSAERLKGVDSTLKIQPAELGDSAMYLCASSSLGGVYEQYFGPGTRLTVT.